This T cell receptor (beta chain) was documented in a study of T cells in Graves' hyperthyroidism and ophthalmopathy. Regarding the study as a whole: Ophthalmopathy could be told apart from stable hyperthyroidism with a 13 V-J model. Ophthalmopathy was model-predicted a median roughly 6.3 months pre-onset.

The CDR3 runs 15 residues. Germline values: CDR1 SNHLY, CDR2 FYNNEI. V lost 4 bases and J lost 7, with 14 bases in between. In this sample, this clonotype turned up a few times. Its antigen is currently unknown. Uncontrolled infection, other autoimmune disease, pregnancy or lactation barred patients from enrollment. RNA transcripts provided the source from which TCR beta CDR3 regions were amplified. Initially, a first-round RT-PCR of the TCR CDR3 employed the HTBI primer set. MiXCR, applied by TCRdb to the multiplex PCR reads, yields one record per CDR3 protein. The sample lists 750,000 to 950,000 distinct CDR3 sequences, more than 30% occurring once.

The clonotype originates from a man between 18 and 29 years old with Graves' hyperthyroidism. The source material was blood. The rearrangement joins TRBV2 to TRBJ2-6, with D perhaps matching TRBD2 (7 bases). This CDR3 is CASSGGGGPANVLTF. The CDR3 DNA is TGTGCCAGCAGTGGGGGGGGGGGCCCCGCCAACGTCCTGACTTTC. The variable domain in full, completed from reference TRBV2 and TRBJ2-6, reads EPEVTQTPSHQVTQMGQEVILRCVPISNHLYFYWYRQILGQKVEFLVSFYNNEISEKSEIFDDQFSVERPDGSNFTLKIRSTKLEDSAMYFCASSGGGGPANVLTFGAGSRLTVL.